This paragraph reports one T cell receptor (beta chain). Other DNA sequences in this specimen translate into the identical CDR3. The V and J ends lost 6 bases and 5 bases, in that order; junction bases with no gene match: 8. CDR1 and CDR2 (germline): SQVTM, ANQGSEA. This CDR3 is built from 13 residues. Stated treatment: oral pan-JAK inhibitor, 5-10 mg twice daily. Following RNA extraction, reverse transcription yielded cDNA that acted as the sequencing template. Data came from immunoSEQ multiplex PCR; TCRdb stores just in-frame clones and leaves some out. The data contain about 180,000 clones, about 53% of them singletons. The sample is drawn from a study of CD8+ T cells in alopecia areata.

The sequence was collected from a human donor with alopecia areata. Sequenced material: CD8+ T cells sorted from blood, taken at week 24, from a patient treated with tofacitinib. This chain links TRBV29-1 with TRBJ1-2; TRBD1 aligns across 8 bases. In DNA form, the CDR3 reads TGCAGCGTCGACAGGGGTGAAGGATATGGCTACACCTTC. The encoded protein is CSVDRGEGYGYTF.